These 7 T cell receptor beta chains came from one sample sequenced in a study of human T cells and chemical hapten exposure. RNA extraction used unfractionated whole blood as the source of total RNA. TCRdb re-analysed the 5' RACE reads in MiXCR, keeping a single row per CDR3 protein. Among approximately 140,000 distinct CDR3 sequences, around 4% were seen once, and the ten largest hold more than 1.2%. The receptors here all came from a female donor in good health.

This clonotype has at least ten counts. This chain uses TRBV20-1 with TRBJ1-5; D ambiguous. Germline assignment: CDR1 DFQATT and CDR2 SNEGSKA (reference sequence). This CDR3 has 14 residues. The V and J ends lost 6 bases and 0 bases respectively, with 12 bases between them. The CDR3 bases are TGCAGTGCCCATACCGGTTATAGCAATCAGCCCCAGCATTTT. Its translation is CSAHTGYSNQPQHF.

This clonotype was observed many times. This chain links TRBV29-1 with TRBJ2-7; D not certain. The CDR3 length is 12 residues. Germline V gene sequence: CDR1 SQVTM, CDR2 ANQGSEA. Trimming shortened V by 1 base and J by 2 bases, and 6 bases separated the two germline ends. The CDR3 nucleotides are TGCAGCGTTGAAGGGGGTCCCTACGAGCAGTACTTC. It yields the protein CSVEGGPYEQYF.

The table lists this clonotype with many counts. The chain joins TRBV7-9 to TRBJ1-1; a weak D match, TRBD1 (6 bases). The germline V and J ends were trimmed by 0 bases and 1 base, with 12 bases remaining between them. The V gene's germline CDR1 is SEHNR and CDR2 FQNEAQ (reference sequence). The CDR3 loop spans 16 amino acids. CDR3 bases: TGTGCCAGCAGCTTAGCCCCAGGGGAAGGGAACACTGAAGCTTTCTTT. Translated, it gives CASSLAPGEGNTEAFF.

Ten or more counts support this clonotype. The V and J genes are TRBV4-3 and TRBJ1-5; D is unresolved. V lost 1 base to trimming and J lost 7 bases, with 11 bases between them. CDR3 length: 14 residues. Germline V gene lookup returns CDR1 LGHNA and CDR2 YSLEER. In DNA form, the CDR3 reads TGCGCCAGCAGCCAAGGAGCGGGAGGACAGCCCCAGCATTTT. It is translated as CASSQGAGGQPQHF.

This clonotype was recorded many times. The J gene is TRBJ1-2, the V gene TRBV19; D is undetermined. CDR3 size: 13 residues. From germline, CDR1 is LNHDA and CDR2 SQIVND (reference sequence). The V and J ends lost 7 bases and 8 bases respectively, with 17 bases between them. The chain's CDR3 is CASTRVPSMGYTF. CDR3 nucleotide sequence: TGTGCCAGTACCAGAGTCCCCTCTATGGGCTACACCTTC. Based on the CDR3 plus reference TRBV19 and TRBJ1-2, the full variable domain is DGGITQSPKYLFRKEGQNVTLSCEQNLNHDAMYWYRQDPGQGLRLIYYSQIVNDFQKGDIAEGYSVSREKKESFPLTVTSAQKNPTAFYLCASTRVPSMGYTFGSGTRLTVV.

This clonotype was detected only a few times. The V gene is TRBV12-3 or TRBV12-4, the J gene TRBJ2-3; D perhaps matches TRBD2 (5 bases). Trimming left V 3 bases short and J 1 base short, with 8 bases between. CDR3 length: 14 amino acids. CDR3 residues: CASSFERGTDTQYF. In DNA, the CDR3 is TGTGCCAGCAGTTTTGAGAGGGGCACAGATACGCAGTATTTT.

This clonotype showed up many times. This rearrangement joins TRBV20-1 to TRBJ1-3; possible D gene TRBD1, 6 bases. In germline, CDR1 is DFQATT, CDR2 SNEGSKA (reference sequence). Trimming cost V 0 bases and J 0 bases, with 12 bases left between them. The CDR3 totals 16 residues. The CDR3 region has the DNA TGCAGTGCTAGAGATCAAGGAGGGGGCTCTGGAAACACCATATATTTT. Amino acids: CSARDQGGGSGNTIYF.